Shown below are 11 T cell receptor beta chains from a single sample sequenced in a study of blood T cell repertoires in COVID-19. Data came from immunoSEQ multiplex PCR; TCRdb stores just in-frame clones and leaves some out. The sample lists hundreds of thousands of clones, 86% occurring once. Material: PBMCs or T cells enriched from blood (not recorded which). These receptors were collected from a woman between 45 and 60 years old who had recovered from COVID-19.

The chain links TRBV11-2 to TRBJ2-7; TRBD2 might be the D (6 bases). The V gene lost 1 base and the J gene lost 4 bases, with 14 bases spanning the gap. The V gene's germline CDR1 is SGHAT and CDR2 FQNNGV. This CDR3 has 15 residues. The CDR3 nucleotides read TGTGCCAGCAGCTTAGGGAGGGCCACGTGGTACGAGCAGTACTTC. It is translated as CASSLGRATWYEQYF. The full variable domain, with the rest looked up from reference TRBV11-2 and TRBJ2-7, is EAGVAQSPRYKIIEKRQSVAFWCNPISGHATLYWYQQILGQGPKLLIQFQNNGVVDDSQLPKDRFSAERLKGVDSTLKIQPAKLEDSAVYLCASSLGRATWYEQYFGPGTRLTVT.

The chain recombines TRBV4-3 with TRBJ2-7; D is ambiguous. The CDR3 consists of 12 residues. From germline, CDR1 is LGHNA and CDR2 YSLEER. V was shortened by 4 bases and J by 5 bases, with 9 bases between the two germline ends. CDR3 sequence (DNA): TGCGCCAGCAGCCCCCTCCCCCACGAGCAGTACTTC. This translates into CASSPLPHEQYF.

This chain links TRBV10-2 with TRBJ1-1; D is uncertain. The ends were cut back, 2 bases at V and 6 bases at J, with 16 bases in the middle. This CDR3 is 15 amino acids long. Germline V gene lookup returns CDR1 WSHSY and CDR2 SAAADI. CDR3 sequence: CASSEGSGSDPEAFF. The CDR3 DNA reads TGCGCCAGCAGTGAGGGGTCGGGGAGTGACCCTGAAGCTTTCTTT.

This CDR3 reads CASSPMDSANYGYTF. The CDR3 DNA reads TGTGCCAGCTCACCAATGGACTCAGCTAACTATGGCTACACCTTC. The V and J genes are TRBV18 and TRBJ1-2; D is ambiguous. V was pared by 2 bases and J by 0 bases, with 10 bases between. Germline V CDR1 and CDR2: KGHSH, LQKENI. The length of the CDR3 is 15 residues. The full variable domain, its missing parts supplied by reference TRBV18 and TRBJ1-2, is NAGVMQNPRHLVRRRGQEARLRCSPMKGHSHVYWYRQLPEEGLKFMVYLQKENIIDESGMPKERFSAEFPKEGPSILRIQQVVRGDSAAYFCASSPMDSANYGYTFGSGTRLTVV.

CDR3 protein: CASSEALSSYNSPLHF. The CDR3 nucleotides are TGTGCCAGTAGTGAGGCCCTGAGCTCCTATAATTCACCCCTCCACTTT. The V gene is TRBV19, the J gene TRBJ1-6; D is unclear. The CDR3 covers 16 residues. The V gene lost 5 bases and the J gene lost 0 bases, with 11 bases spanning the gap. The germline V gene has CDR1 LNHDA and CDR2 SQIVND (reference sequence).

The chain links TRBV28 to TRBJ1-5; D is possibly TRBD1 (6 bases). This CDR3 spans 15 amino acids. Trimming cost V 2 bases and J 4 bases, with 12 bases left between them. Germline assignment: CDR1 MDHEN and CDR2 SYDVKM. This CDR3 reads CASSLRTEGNQPQHF. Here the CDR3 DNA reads TGTGCCAGCAGTTTAAGGACAGAGGGAAATCAGCCCCAGCATTTT.

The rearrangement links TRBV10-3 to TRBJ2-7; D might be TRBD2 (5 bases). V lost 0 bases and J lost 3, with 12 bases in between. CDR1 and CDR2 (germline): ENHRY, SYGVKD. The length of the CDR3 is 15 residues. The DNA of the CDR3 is TGTGCCATCAGTGAGTCTTTGGACGGGAACTACGAGCAGTACTTC. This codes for CAISESLDGNYEQYF.

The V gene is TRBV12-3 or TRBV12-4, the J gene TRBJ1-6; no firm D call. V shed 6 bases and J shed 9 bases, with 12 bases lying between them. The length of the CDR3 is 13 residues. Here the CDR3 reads CASSRNVGSPLHF. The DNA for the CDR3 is TGTGCCAGCAGCAGGAACGTGGGTTCACCCCTCCACTTT.

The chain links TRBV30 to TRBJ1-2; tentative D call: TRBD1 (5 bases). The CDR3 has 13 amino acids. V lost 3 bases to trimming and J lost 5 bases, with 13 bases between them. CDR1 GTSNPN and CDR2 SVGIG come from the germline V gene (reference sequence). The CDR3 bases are TGTGCCTGGAGCCTGGGAGGGGTGTATGGCTACACCTTC. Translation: CAWSLGGVYGYTF. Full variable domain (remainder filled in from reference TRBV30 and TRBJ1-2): SQTIHQWPATLVQPVGSPLSLECTVEGTSNPNLYWYRQAAGRGLQLLFYSVGIGQISSEVPQNLSASRPQDRQFILSSKKLLLSDSGFYLCAWSLGGVYGYTFGSGTRLTVV.

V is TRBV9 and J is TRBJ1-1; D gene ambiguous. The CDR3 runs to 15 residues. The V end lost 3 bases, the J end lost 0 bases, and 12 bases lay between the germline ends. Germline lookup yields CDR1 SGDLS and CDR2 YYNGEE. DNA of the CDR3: TGTGCCAGCAGCGCCGGAGGGCAGATGAACACTGAAGCTTTCTTT. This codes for CASSAGGQMNTEAFF.

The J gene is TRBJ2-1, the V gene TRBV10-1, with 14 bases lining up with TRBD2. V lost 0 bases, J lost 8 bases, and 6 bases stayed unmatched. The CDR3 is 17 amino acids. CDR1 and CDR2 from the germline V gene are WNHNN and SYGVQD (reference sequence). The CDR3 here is CASSESSAGLAGDEQFF. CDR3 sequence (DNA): TGCGCCAGCAGTGAGTCAAGCGCGGGACTAGCGGGGGATGAGCAGTTCTTC.